A selection of T cell receptor beta chains follows, all from one sample in a study of blood T cell repertoires in COVID-19. Generated by immunoSEQ multiplex PCR, the TCRdb table keeps only in-frame clones and is missing some. The table lists about 380,000 clones, about 90% of them singletons. The sample was PBMCs or T cells enriched from blood (not recorded which). The receptors derive from a man aged 25 to 40 who had recovered from COVID-19. Each CDR3 is given with its conserved first and last residue. Fields, in order: CDR3 protein, CDR3 DNA, clone size, D gene, V gene, J gene. D genes are given only for firm matches. Expanded clones are given a class, and other clones once, few, many or no size at all.

CASSGGLTNEKLFF	TGTGCCAGCAGCGGGGGGTTAACTAATGAAAAACTGTTTTTT	.	.	TRBV7-9	TRBJ1-4
CAWSETANSPLHF	TGTGCCTGGAGTGAAACAGCCAATTCACCCCTCCACTTT	.	.	TRBV30	TRBJ1-6
CASSLRTGMSYEQYF	TGTGCCAGCAGCCTAAGGACAGGGATGTCCTACGAGCAGTACTTC	.	TRBD1	TRBV5-4	TRBJ2-7
CSVLGAYEQYF	TGCAGCGTTCTAGGGGCCTACGAGCAGTACTTC	.	.	TRBV29-1	TRBJ2-7
CASSRLANTGELFF	TGTGCCAGCAGTAGACTAGCGAACACCGGGGAGCTGTTTTTT	.	.	TRBV6-5	TRBJ2-2
CAISEWTGGTGELFF	TGTGCCATCAGTGAATGGACAGGGGGGACCGGGGAGCTGTTTTTT	.	TRBD1	TRBV10-3	TRBJ2-2
CASSKGQGMNTGELFF	TGTGCCAGCAGTAAAGGGCAGGGTATGAACACCGGGGAGCTGTTTTTT	.	.	TRBV2	TRBJ2-2
CASSLAGGNTIYF	TGTGCCAGCAGCTTGGCAGGGGGAAACACCATATATTTT	few	.	TRBV7-9	TRBJ1-3
CASSSKGQLVEQFF	TGTGCCAGCAGCTCAAAGGGACAGCTTGTTGAGCAGTTCTTC	once	TRBD1	TRBV11-2	TRBJ2-1
CASSPETGSSYGYTF	TGTGCCAGCTCACCAGAGACAGGGTCTTCCTATGGCTACACCTTC	.	TRBD1	TRBV18	TRBJ1-2
CASSLTGGDTQYF	TGTGCCAGCAGTTTAACAGGGGGAGATACGCAGTATTTT	.	TRBD1	TRBV12-3/TRBV12-4	TRBJ2-3
CASSQRRLGINSPLHF	TGTGCCAGCAGCCAAAGACGACTAGGGATCAATTCACCCCTCCACTTT	.	.	TRBV3-1/TRBV3-2	TRBJ1-6
CASSAGMNTEAFF	TGTGCCAGCTCGGCGGGAATGAACACTGAAGCTTTCTTT	.	.	TRBV18	TRBJ1-1
CASSLAPPTTVLFNQPQHF	TGTGCCAGCAGCTTAGCCCCTCCCACGACAGTGCTATTCAATCAGCCCCAGCATTTT	.	.	TRBV7-8	TRBJ1-5
CASSQDTGSEAFF	TGCGCCAGCAGCCAAGACACAGGGTCTGAAGCTTTCTTT	.	.	TRBV4-3	TRBJ1-1
CASTAGTLSTEAFF	TGTGCCAGTACCGCCGGGACACTGAGCACTGAAGCTTTCTTT	.	.	TRBV19	TRBJ1-1
CASSLSDWGSYNEQFF	TGTGCCAGCAGCTTATCGGACTGGGGCTCCTACAATGAGCAGTTCTTC	.	.	TRBV7-9	TRBJ2-1
CSASSEIAFLETQYF	TGCAGTGCTAGTAGCGAGATAGCTTTTTTGGAGACCCAGTACTTC	.	.	TRBV20-1	TRBJ2-5
CASSLSRGTDTQYF	TGTGCCAGCAGCTTGTCCAGGGGGACAGATACGCAGTATTTT	.	TRBD1	TRBV5-4	TRBJ2-3
CATSRMQGNTEAFF	TGTGCCACCAGCAGAATGCAGGGGAACACTGAAGCTTTCTTT	.	.	TRBV15	TRBJ1-1
CSVDRTGFTEAFF	TGCAGCGTTGATCGGACAGGGTTCACTGAAGCTTTCTTT	.	TRBD1	TRBV29-1	TRBJ1-1
CASSWGETEQYF	TGTGCCAGCAGCTGGGGCGAGACGGAGCAGTACTTC	.	.	TRBV5-4	TRBJ2-7
CASRPTGALTGELFF	TGTGCCAGCAGGCCCACAGGGGCCCTCACCGGGGAGCTGTTTTTT	.	TRBD1	TRBV6-6	TRBJ2-2
CASSIPDRPPYGYTF	TGTGCCAGTAGTATCCCGGACAGGCCCCCCTATGGCTACACCTTC	.	TRBD1	TRBV19	TRBJ1-2
CASSNRQGGESPLHF	TGTGCCAGCAGCAATCGACAGGGGGGAGAGTCACCCCTCCACTTT	.	TRBD1	TRBV6-1	TRBJ1-6
CASSYTQGISGNTIYF	TGCGCCAGCAGCTACACACAGGGTATCTCTGGAAACACCATATATTTT	.	.	TRBV5-1	TRBJ1-3
CASRRTSGGPTDTQYF	TGCGCCAGCAGACGGACTAGCGGGGGGCCCACAGATACGCAGTATTTT	few	TRBD2	TRBV5-1	TRBJ2-3
CASRTGSGNTIYF	TGTGCCAGCAGGACAGGGTCTGGAAACACCATATATTTT	.	TRBD1	TRBV6-5	TRBJ1-3
CASSPPLDRAGNTIYF	TGTGCCAGCAGCCCCCCCTTGGACAGGGCCGGAAACACCATATATTTT	.	TRBD1	TRBV7-9	TRBJ1-3
CSASRLYEQYF	TGCAGTGCTAGCAGGTTATACGAGCAGTACTTC	.	.	TRBV20-1	TRBJ2-7
CASSPGSLYNEQFF	TGCGCCAGCAGCCCGGGGTCGCTCTACAATGAGCAGTTCTTC	.	.	TRBV5-1	TRBJ2-1
CASTIRGGGGTEAFF	TGCGCCAGCACCATAAGGGGGGGAGGAGGCACTGAAGCTTTCTTT	once	.	TRBV5-1	TRBJ1-1
CASSPGPHNEQFF	TGTGCCAGCTCACCAGGGCCTCACAATGAGCAGTTCTTC	.	.	TRBV18	TRBJ2-1
CASSYRQGSRAQHF	TGTGCCAGCAGTTATCGACAGGGGAGTAGAGCCCAGCATTTT	.	TRBD1	TRBV27	TRBJ1-5
CASGSGGQPQHF	TGTGCCAGCGGTTCAGGGGGGCAGCCCCAGCATTTT	.	TRBD1	TRBV7-9	TRBJ1-5
CASTEGAPDTQYF	TGTGCCAGTACCGAGGGGGCCCCAGATACGCAGTATTTT	.	TRBD1	TRBV12-3/TRBV12-4	TRBJ2-3
CASSGTTGGVRTEAFF	TGTGCCAGCAGCGGAACGACAGGGGGGGTTCGCACTGAAGCTTTCTTT	.	TRBD1	TRBV9	TRBJ1-1
CASSLDLGGELFF	TGTGCCAGCAGCTTAGATCTCGGCGGGGAGCTGTTTTTT	few	.	TRBV7-8	TRBJ2-2
CASGGTGGLSGNTIYF	TGTGCCAGCGGCGGAACAGGGGGCCTCTCTGGAAACACCATATATTTT	.	TRBD1	TRBV7-9	TRBJ1-3
CAISEPAMSGYTF	TGTGCCATCAGTGAGCCCGCAATGAGTGGCTACACCTTC	.	.	TRBV10-3	TRBJ1-2
CASSQGLVSHEQFF	TGTGCCAGCAGCCAAGGACTAGTTAGTCATGAGCAGTTCTTC	.	.	TRBV3-1/TRBV3-2	TRBJ2-1
CASSPETVLHEQYF	TGTGCCAGCAGCCCAGAGACAGTCCTTCACGAGCAGTACTTC	.	.	TRBV7-2	TRBJ2-7
CASTRVPQGGTEAFF	TGTGCCAGCACCCGAGTCCCCCAGGGGGGTACTGAAGCTTTCTTT	.	TRBD1	TRBV2	TRBJ1-1
CASGVSGPTYNEQFF	TGCGCCAGCGGTGTGTCAGGGCCCACCTACAATGAGCAGTTCTTC	.	.	TRBV5-1	TRBJ2-1
CASSPLLGTGTDTQYF	TGTGCCAGCTCACCTCTGCTGGGGACAGGGACAGATACGCAGTATTTT	.	TRBD1	TRBV18	TRBJ2-3
CATSTGTGVYEQYF	TGTGCCACCAGCACCGGGACAGGAGTCTACGAGCAGTACTTC	.	TRBD1	TRBV15	TRBJ2-7
CASSPPSGGGTDTQYF	TGTGCCAGCTCACCCCCTTCAGGGGGAGGAACAGATACGCAGTATTTT	.	.	TRBV18	TRBJ2-3
CAWSRTGLYQPQHF	TGTGCCTGGAGTCGGACAGGGCTTTACCAGCCCCAGCATTTT	.	TRBD1	TRBV30	TRBJ1-5
CASSRGTLNTEAFF	TGTGCCAGCAGCCGAGGGACATTGAACACTGAAGCTTTCTTT	.	.	TRBV14	TRBJ1-1
CASRGQNYGYTF	TGTGCCAGCAGGGGACAGAACTATGGCTACACCTTC	once	TRBD1	TRBV2	TRBJ1-2
CASSLAVSSGNTIYF	TGTGCCAGCAGCTTAGCGGTTAGCTCTGGAAACACCATATATTTT	.	.	TRBV7-8	TRBJ1-3
CASSPQFLGDTAFF	TGTGCCAGCAGCCCCCAGTTCTTGGGGGACACCGCTTTCTTT	few	.	TRBV7-2	TRBJ1-1
CASRTASGNTIYF	TGTGCCAGCAGGACAGCCTCTGGAAACACCATATATTTT	.	.	TRBV6-5	TRBJ1-3